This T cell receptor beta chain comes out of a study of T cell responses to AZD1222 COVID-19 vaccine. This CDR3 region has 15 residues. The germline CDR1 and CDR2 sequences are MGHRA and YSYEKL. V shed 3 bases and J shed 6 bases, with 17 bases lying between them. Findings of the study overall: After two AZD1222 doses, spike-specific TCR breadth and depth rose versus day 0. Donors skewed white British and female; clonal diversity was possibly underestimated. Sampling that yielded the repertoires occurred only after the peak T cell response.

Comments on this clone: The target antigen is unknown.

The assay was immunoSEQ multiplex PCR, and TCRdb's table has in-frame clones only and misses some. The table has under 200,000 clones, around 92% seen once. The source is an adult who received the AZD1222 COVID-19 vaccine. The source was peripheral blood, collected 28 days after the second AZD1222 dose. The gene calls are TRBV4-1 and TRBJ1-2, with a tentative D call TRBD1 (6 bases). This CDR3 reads CASSQGIWGANGYTF. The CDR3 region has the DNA TGCGCCAGCAGCCAGGGAATTTGGGGGGCGAATGGCTACACCTTC.